The rows below give T cell receptor beta chains drawn from one sample of a study of blood T cell repertoires in COVID-19. Produced via immunoSEQ multiplex PCR; TCRdb's table is partial and in-frame only. The data hold 120,000 to 150,000 clones, with 82% observed a single time. Sequenced material: peripheral blood. Source of these receptors: a human donor with acute or convalescent COVID-19. The donor label of this sample is uncertain. Each CDR3 is given with its conserved first and last residue. The D gene is left open where the match is weak. Not all rows give a size; the values are once, few, many and, for expanded clones, a class.

D	size	V	J	DNA	CDR3
NA	NA	TRBV20-1	TRBJ1-2	TGCAGTGCTAGTCCAAACTATGGCTACACCTTC	CSASPNYGYTF
TRBD1	once	TRBV3-1/TRBV3-2	TRBJ1-5	TGTGCCAGCAGCCAAGGCGTGGGGACAGGGGGCGTAAGCAATCAGCCCCAGCATTTT	CASSQGVGTGGVSNQPQHF
TRBD1	NA	TRBV20-1	TRBJ2-7	TGCAGTGCTAGTGGGACAGTGGATTTGGAGCAGTACTTC	CSASGTVDLEQYF
TRBD1	NA	TRBV19	TRBJ2-7	TGTGCCAGTAGTCCCCGAGGGGGCACGAGCTCCTACGAGCAGTACTTC	CASSPRGGTSSYEQYF
NA	NA	TRBV4-1	TRBJ1-3	TGCGCCAGCAGCCATCAGACACTCTCTGGAAACACCATATATTTT	CASSHQTLSGNTIYF
NA	few	TRBV6-4	TRBJ2-3	TGTGCCAGCAGTGACCAAGCGGGTAACACAGATACGCAGTATTTT	CASSDQAGNTDTQYF
NA	NA	TRBV7-9	TRBJ2-1	TGTGCCAGCAGCTTCACAGGATACAATGAGCAGTTCTTC	CASSFTGYNEQFF
NA	NA	TRBV10-2	TRBJ1-5	TGCGCCAGCAGTGAGGAGGGGAGGCAGCCCCAGCATTTT	CASSEEGRQPQHF
NA	NA	TRBV11-3	TRBJ2-1	TGTGCCAGCAGCTTAGACGGGGGGCCAGGGAATGAGCAGTTCTTC	CASSLDGGPGNEQFF
NA	NA	TRBV6-5	TRBJ1-6	TGTGCCAGCAGTCGCCGGGGGAGTCCCCTCCACTTT	CASSRRGSPLHF
TRBD2	NA	TRBV5-4	TRBJ2-1	TGTGCCAGCAGCCTTTACCGGACTAGCGGGGGGGCAAATGAGCAGTTCTTC	CASSLYRTSGGANEQFF
NA	NA	TRBV25-1	TRBJ1-6	TGTGCCAGCACTAACAGCAGGTCTTCACCCCTCCACTTT	CASTNSRSSPLHF
TRBD1	NA	TRBV6-5	TRBJ1-2	TGTGCCAGCAGTTACTCGAGCCGACAGGGGGCGAATGGCTACACCTTC	CASSYSSRQGANGYTF
NA	NA	TRBV9	TRBJ1-2	TGTGCCAGCAGCGTAAACAGGGAGGGGGGCTACACCTTC	CASSVNREGGYTF
TRBD1	NA	TRBV5-1	TRBJ1-2	TGCGCCAGCAGAACGGACAGGGCACGTGGCTACACCTTC	CASRTDRARGYTF
NA	NA	TRBV18	TRBJ1-2	TGTGCCAGCTCAGAGGCCGTCGGACTTGCGGATGGCTACACCTTC	CASSEAVGLADGYTF
NA	NA	TRBV6-4	TRBJ1-1	TGTGCCAGCAGCCTACAGGCCATGAACACTGAAGCTTTCTTT	CASSLQAMNTEAFF
NA	NA	TRBV30	TRBJ1-5	TGTGCCTGGACACGCGGCTCCAATCAGCCCCAGCATTTT	CAWTRGSNQPQHF
NA	NA	TRBV3-1/TRBV3-2	TRBJ1-1	TGTGCCAGCAGCCCCCAGGGCTGGTGGGACACTGAAGCTTTCTTT	CASSPQGWWDTEAFF
TRBD1	NA	TRBV10-3	TRBJ1-1	TGTGCCATCAGAGACAGGGGGTTGGACACTGAAGCTTTCTTT	CAIRDRGLDTEAFF